Detailed here is one T cell receptor (beta chain). As originally analysed: Estimation of nucleated cell counts was performed using reference gene primer amplification. Assay: immunoSEQ multiplex PCR; the TCRdb copy retains only in-frame clones and omits some. The V and J calls and clone size are taken from that table; D and trimming were inferred from the DNA. The repertoire has about 280,000 clones, 83% of them found once; the top ten carry roughly 9.4%. This sample was included in a study of blood T cell repertoires in COVID-19. The wider study: The United States, Italy and Spain provided the acute and convalescent COVID-19 samples. T cells, B-cell-depleted T cells, or PBMCs supplied cDNA or gDNA.

Germline V CDR1 and CDR2: SGHNT, YYREEE (reference sequence). The germline V and J ends were trimmed by 3 bases and 3 bases, with 9 bases remaining between them. The CDR3 consists of 13 residues. The chain uses TRBV5-4 and TRBJ2-5, with D hard to call. The receptor was isolated from a woman between 50 and 59 years old who had recovered from COVID-19. Sequencing input: peripheral blood. CDR3 in amino acids: CASSWPHEETQYF. CDR3 in DNA: TGTGCCAGCAGCTGGCCCCACGAAGAGACCCAGTACTTC.